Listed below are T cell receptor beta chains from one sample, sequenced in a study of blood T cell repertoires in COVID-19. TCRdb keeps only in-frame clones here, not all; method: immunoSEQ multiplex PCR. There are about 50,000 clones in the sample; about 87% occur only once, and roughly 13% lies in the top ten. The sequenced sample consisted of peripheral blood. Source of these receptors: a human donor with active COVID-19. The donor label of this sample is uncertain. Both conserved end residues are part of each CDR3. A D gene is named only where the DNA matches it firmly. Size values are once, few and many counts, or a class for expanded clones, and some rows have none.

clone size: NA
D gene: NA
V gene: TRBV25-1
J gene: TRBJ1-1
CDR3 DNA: TGTGCCAGCAGTGAATCGAAGACAGGTCCTTACACTGAAGCTTTCTTT
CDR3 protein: CASSESKTGPYTEAFF

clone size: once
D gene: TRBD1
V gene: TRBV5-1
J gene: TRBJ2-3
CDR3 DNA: TGCGCCAGCAGCTTGCGAGGGACAGAAACAGATACGCAGTATTTT
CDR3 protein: CASSLRGTETDTQYF

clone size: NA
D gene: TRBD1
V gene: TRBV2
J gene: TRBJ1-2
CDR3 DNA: TGTGCCAGCAGTGGTGGAGGGGGCAACTATGGCTACACCTTC
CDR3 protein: CASSGGGGNYGYTF

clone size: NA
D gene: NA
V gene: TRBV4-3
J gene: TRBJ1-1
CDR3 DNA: TGCGCCAGCAGCCAAGATGCAGGGGTTTACACTGAAGCTTTCTTT
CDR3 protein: CASSQDAGVYTEAFF

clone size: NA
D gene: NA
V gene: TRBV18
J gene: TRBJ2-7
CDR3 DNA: TGTGCCAGCTCACCGAGGGTGGCTGAGGAGCAGTACTTC
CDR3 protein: CASSPRVAEEQYF

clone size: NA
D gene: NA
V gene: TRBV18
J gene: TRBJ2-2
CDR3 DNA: TGTGCCAGCTCACCACTTCAGGGTAACACCGGGGAGCTGTTTTTT
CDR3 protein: CASSPLQGNTGELFF

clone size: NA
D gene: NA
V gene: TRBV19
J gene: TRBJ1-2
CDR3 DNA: TGTGCCAGTAGTGCCCCGCGGGTTTTGGACTATGGCTACACCTTC
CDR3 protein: CASSAPRVLDYGYTF

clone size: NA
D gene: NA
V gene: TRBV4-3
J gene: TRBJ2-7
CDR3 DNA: TGCGCCAGCAGCCTCGATATTGGGCTCGAGCAGTACTTC
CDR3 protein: CASSLDIGLEQYF

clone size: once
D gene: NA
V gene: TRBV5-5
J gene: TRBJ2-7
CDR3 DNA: TGTGCCAGCAGCTTGATCTGGGGCAGCTCCTACGAGCAGTACTTC
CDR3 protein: CASSLIWGSSYEQYF

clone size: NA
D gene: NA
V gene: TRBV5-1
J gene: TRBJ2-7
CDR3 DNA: TGCGCCAGCAGCTTGGAGGTCAGGGCTGTACGCGAGCAGTACTTC
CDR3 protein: CASSLEVRAVREQYF

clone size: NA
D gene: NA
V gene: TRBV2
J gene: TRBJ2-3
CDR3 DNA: TGTGCCAGCAGTGAGAAGGAGAGGACAGTCGTTCTTAGCACAGATACGCAGTATTTT
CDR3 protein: CASSEKERTVVLSTDTQYF

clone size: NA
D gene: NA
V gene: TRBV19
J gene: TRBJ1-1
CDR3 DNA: TGTGCCAGTAGTATCGGGGGGTTGGGGAACACTGAAGCTTTCTTT
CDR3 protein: CASSIGGLGNTEAFF

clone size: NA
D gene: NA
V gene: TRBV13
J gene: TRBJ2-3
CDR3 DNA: TGTGCCAGCAGCTTAGGGCTAGAGGGAGATACGCAGTATTTT
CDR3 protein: CASSLGLEGDTQYF

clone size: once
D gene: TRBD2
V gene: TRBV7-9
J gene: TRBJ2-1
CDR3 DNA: TGTGCCAGCTTAGTAGCGGGGTACAATGAGCAGTTCTTC
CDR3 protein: CASLVAGYNEQFF

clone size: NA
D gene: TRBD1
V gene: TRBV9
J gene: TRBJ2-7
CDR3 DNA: TGTGCCAGCAGTGCAGCCCTAGGGACAGGGGTCTACGAGCAGTACTTC
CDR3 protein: CASSAALGTGVYEQYF

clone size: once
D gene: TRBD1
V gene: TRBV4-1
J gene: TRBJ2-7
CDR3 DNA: TGCGCCAGCAGCCAGTGGACAGGGGGCGCCGAGCAGTACTTC
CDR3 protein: CASSQWTGGAEQYF

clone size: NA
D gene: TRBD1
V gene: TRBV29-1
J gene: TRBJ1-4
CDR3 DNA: TGCAGCGTTGCAGGGGGCGAAAAACTGTTTTTT
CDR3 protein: CSVAGGEKLFF

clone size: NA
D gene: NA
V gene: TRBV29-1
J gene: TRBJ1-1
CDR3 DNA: TGCAGCGTTGAAGCCCAGACTGTGGGTGAAGCTTTCTTT
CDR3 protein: CSVEAQTVGEAFF

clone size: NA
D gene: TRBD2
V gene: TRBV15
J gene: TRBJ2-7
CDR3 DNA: TGTGCCACCAGCAACAGCGGGAGGGCCGGTTACGAGCAGTACTTC
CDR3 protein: CATSNSGRAGYEQYF

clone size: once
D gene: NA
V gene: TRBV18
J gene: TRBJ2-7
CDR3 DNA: TGTGCCAGCTCACCACAGGGCAGGGGGGACTACGAGCAGTACTTC
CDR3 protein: CASSPQGRGDYEQYF

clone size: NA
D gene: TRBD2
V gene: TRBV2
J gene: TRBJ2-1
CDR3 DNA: TGTGCCAGCAGGACACTAGCGGGGGGGCCCCATGAGCAGTTCTTC
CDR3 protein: CASRTLAGGPHEQFF

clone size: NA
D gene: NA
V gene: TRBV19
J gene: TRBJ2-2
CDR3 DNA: TGTGCCAGTAGTATCGGGACAAAAGCCACCGGGGAGCTGTTTTTT
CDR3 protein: CASSIGTKATGELFF

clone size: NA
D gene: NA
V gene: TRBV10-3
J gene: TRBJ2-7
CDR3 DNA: TGTGCCATCAGTGAGGCCCTAGGGGGCTCCTACGAGCAGTACTTC
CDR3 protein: CAISEALGGSYEQYF

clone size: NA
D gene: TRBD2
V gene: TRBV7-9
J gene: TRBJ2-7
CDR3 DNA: TGTGCCAGCAGCTCCAGGACTAGCGGGTTTAGCTCCTACGAGCAGTACTTC
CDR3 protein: CASSSRTSGFSSYEQYF

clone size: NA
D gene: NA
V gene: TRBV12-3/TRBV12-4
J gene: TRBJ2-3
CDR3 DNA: TGTGCCAGCGCGCCTAGCACAGATACGCAGTATTTT
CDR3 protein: CASAPSTDTQYF

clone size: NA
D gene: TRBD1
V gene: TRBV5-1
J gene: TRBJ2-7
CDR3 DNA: TGCGCCAGCAGCTTGGCCCACAGGGGGACCTACGAGCAGTACTTC
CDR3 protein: CASSLAHRGTYEQYF

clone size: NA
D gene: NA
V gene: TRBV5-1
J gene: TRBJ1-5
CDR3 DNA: TGCGCCAGCAGCTTGACTGGTAATCAGCCCCAGCATTTT
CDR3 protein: CASSLTGNQPQHF

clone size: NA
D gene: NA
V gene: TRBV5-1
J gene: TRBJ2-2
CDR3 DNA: TGCGCCAGCAGCTTGGGGGTAGGAGACACCGGGGAGCTGTTTTTT
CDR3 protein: CASSLGVGDTGELFF

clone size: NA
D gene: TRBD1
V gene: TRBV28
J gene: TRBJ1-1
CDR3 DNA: TGTGCCAGCATTCAGGAGGGGGCTTGGACTGAAGCTTTCTTT
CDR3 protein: CASIQEGAWTEAFF